This TCR beta chain appears in the sequencing data of a study of blood T cell repertoires in COVID-19. The wider study: Specimens from acute and convalescent COVID-19 originated in the United States, Italy and Spain. T cells, B-cell-depleted T cells, or PBMCs provided the cDNA or gDNA that served as material.

As originally analysed: Amplifying reference gene primers gave estimates of nucleated cell counts. Produced via immunoSEQ multiplex PCR; TCRdb's table is partial and in-frame only. From that table come the V and J calls and clone size; the DNA was used to work out D and trimming. This sample has about 670,000 clones, with 80% to 90% found just once. With 6 bases clipped from V and 8 bases from J, the junction kept 5 bases outside the gene matches. CDR1 and CDR2 (germline): MNHNY, SVGAGI (reference sequence). This CDR3 contains 14 residues. The sequence was collected from a woman aged 18-30 years with acute or convalescent COVID-19. The source material was peripheral blood. This chain connects TRBV6-6 to TRBJ1-6; TRBD1 agrees at 9 bases. This CDR3 is CASSMTGGDSPLHF. The CDR3 DNA sequence: TGTGCCAGCAGCATGACAGGGGGGGATTCACCCCTCCACTTT.